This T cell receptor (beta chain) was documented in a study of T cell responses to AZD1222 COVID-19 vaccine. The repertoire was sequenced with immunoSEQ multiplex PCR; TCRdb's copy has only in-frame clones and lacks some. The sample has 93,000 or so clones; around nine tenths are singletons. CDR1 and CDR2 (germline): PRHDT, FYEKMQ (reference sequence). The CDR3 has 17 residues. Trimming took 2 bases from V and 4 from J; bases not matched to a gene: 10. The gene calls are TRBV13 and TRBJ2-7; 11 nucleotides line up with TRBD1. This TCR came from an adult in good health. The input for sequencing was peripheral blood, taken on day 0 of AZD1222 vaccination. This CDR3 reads CASSLSNADRGQYEQYF. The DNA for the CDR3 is TGTGCCAGCAGCTTAAGTAATGCGGACAGGGGGCAGTACGAGCAGTACTTC. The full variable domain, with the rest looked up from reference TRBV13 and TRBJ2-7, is AAGVIQSPRHLIKEKRETATLKCYPIPRHDTVYWYQQGPGQDPQFLISFYEKMQSDKGSIPDRFSAQQFSDYHSELNMSSLELGDSALYFCASSLSNADRGQYEQYFGPGTRLTVT.